A single sample gave rise to the 9 T cell receptor beta chains below, sequenced in a study of cytomegalovirus exposure and HLA in healthy donors. Profiled with immunoSEQ multiplex PCR; TCRdb holds only in-frame clones, not every one. The sample lists 60,000 to 80,000 clones, just under 95% seen once, with 2.5% to 3.5% in the top ten. Sequencing was done on a sample of PBMCs. All receptors derive from a woman younger than 30 in good health and CMV-seropositive.

The CDR3 loop is CASSTRQGWSAGYTF. The CDR3 nucleotides read TGTGCCAGTAGCACCCGACAGGGGTGGTCTGCTGGCTACACCTTC. The rearrangement joins TRBV19 to TRBJ1-2, with TRBD1 matching 8 bases. The germline CDR1 and CDR2 sequences are LNHDA and SQIVND (reference sequence). The CDR3 runs 15 residues. With V trimmed by 6 bases and J by 7 bases, 13 bases remained unmatched. The full variable domain, in which reference TRBV19 and TRBJ1-2 provide the parts outside the CDR3, is DGGITQSPKYLFRKEGQNVTLSCEQNLNHDAMYWYRQDPGQGLRLIYYSQIVNDFQKGDIAEGYSVSREKKESFPLTVTSAQKNPTAFYLCASSTRQGWSAGYTFGSGTRLTVV.

The genes are TRBV14 and TRBJ1-4; no definite D call. Trimming took off 0 bases at V and 6 bases at J, with 8 bases between the two ends. Germline V gene sequence: CDR1 SGHDN, CDR2 FVKESK. The CDR3 sequence is 14 residues long. CDR3 coding DNA: TGTGCCAGCAGCCAAGATCTTCGTTATGAAAAACTGTTTTTT. Encoded protein: CASSQDLRYEKLFF.

CDR3: CASTIDREKLFF. CDR3 DNA sequence: TGTGCCAGTACCATCGACAGAGAAAAACTGTTTTTT. The V call is TRBV19, the J call TRBJ1-4, with D perhaps matching TRBD1 (5 bases). V was clipped by 7 bases and J by 8 bases, with 11 bases between them. The CDR3 is 12 residues long. The V gene's germline CDR1 is LNHDA and CDR2 SQIVND (reference sequence).

This rearrangement joins TRBV6-5 to TRBJ2-7, with a possible D match to TRBD2 (5 bases). V was cut by 0 bases and J by 4 bases, with 13 bases left in between. Germline V gives CDR1 MNHEY, CDR2 SVGAGI. This CDR3 is 15 amino acids long. CDR3 DNA sequence: TGTGCCAGCAGTTACTCGTCGCGACTACCATACGAGCAGTACTTC. It specifies CASSYSSRLPYEQYF.

This clone was seen more than once but under ten times. The chain has TRBV11-3 and TRBJ1-1; 8 nucleotides match TRBD1. Germline-derived CDR1 and CDR2 are SGHNT and YENEEA. This CDR3 region has 14 residues. J gave up 4 bases and V 5 bases, and 6 bases lay outside the gene matches. Here the CDR3 reads CASSRTGSTTEAFF. The CDR3 DNA sequence: TGTGCCAGCAGCCGGACAGGGAGTACCACTGAAGCTTTCTTT.

The chain joins TRBV7-8 to TRBJ2-5; a weak D match, TRBD2 (6 bases). CDR1 and CDR2 (germline): SGHVS, FQNEAQ. Trimming stripped 2 bases from V and 5 bases from J, with 15 bases between. The CDR3 loop spans 15 amino acids. The CDR3 here is CASSLNWRGLETQYF. The CDR3 region has the DNA TGTGCCAGCAGCTTAAATTGGAGGGGCCTTGAGACCCAGTACTTC.

The chain couples TRBV7-9 to TRBJ1-2, with D perhaps matching TRBD1 (5 bases). CDR1 is SEHNR and CDR2 is FQNEAQ in the germline V gene (reference sequence). The CDR3 spans 13 residues. Trimming took off 8 bases at V and 8 bases at J, with 18 bases between the two ends. CDR3: CASGYGGAGGYTF. The CDR3 DNA follows: TGTGCCAGCGGCTACGGTGGCGCAGGGGGCTACACCTTC. The full variable domain, with the rest looked up from reference TRBV7-9 and TRBJ1-2, is DTGVSQNPRHKITKRGQNVTFRCDPISEHNRLYWYRQTLGQGPEFLTYFQNEAQLEKSRLLSDRFSAERPKGSFSTLEIQRTEQGDSAMYLCASGYGGAGGYTFGSGTRLTVV.

This clone was recorded once. The chain uses TRBV28 and TRBJ1-2; D perhaps matches TRBD1 (6 bases). Germline values: CDR1 MDHEN, CDR2 SYDVKM. The CDR3 totals 12 residues. The V and J ends lost 9 bases and 4 bases respectively, with 12 bases between them. Here the CDR3 reads CASNGGAYGYTF. DNA of the CDR3: TGTGCCAGTAACGGGGGGGCCTATGGCTACACCTTC.

This chain connects TRBV4-1 to TRBJ1-6; the D is unclear. The V and J ends lost 1 base and 9 bases respectively, with 4 bases between them. The CDR3 is 12 residues long. Per germline, CDR1 MGHRA and CDR2 YSYEKL. CDR3 sequence: CASSQGSSPLHF. In DNA form, the CDR3 reads TGCGCCAGCAGCCAAGGTAGTTCACCCCTCCACTTT.